A single sample is the source of the 30 T cell receptor beta chains below, sequenced in a study of blood T cell dynamics during melanoma immunotherapy. TCRdb's copy holds only in-frame clones and misses some; the assay was immunoSEQ multiplex PCR. The top ten clones hold 0.7% to 0.95% of a sample with 1,900 or so clones, approximately 94% of them seen once. Time point given: week 3, after first cycle of checkpoint inhibitor. This material consisted of effector memory CD8+ T cells from blood, taken from a patient treated with checkpoint blockade. Receptor source: a human donor with melanoma.

The rearrangement joins TRBV9 to TRBJ2-1, with a tentative D call TRBD2 (6 bases). Looked up from germline, CDR1 is SGDLS and CDR2 is YYNGEE. V shed 0 bases and J shed 7 bases, with 17 bases lying between them. The CDR3 extends over 16 amino acids. The CDR3 here is CASSVATAGPRNEQFF. Written as DNA, the CDR3 is TGTGCCAGCAGCGTAGCTACGGCGGGGCCTAGGAATGAGCAGTTCTTC.

The chain carries TRBV28 and TRBJ2-7; 9 nucleotides line up with TRBD2. CDR3 length: 13 amino acids. V shed 6 bases, J shed 2 bases, and the junction held 2 bases outside the gene matches. The germline V gene encodes CDR1 MDHEN and CDR2 SYDVKM. Here the CDR3 DNA reads TGTGCCAGCAGGGGCGGGAGGGCCTACGAGCAGTACTTC. This codes for CASRGGRAYEQYF.

The rearrangement links TRBV4-3 to TRBJ1-2, with D perhaps matching TRBD1 (5 bases). Trimming shortened V by 0 bases and J by 3 bases, and 14 bases separated the two germline ends. CDR1 is LGHNA and CDR2 is YSLEER in the germline V gene. This CDR3 spans 16 amino acids. The CDR3 coding sequence is TGCGCCAGCAGCCAAGATACGGAGGGGCGGGACTATGGCTACACCTTC. Its translation is CASSQDTEGRDYGYTF.

In nucleotides, the CDR3 is TGTGCCAGCAGCTTGGGGACAGGAGCCTACGAGCAGTACTTC. Translated: CASSLGTGAYEQYF. The chain joins TRBV5-5 to TRBJ2-7; 7 bases are a match to TRBD1. Germline CDR1 and CDR2: SGHKS and YYEKEE (reference sequence). The length of the CDR3 is 14 residues. Losses at the gene ends were 0 bases for V and 2 bases for J; bases not matched to a gene: 2.

This chain uses TRBV6-1 with TRBJ1-1, with unresolved D. The CDR3 is 15 residues long. Germline V gene sequence: CDR1 MNHNS, CDR2 SASEGT. Trimming stripped 2 bases from V and 1 base from J, with 11 bases between. The chain's CDR3 is CASSERGWGNTEAFF. The DNA of the CDR3 is TGTGCCAGCAGTGAACGTGGGTGGGGGAACACTGAAGCTTTCTTT.

The chain uses TRBV28 and TRBJ2-7; TRBD1 matches 9 bases. Germline CDR1 MDHEN, CDR2 SYDVKM. The CDR3 consists of 14 residues. V dropped 2 bases and J dropped 5; count of bases not matched to a gene: 4. Here the CDR3 reads CASSLPGTGNEQYF. CDR3 DNA sequence: TGTGCCAGCAGTTTACCCGGGACAGGGAACGAGCAGTACTTC.

This CDR3 is CASSLWGQGRVGTEAFF. The CDR3 DNA reads TGTGCCAGCAGTTTGTGGGGACAGGGCCGAGTGGGCACTGAAGCTTTCTTT. The gene calls are TRBV27 and TRBJ1-1; TRBD1 aligns across 9 bases. Unmatched junction bases numbered 12, after V lost 3 bases and J lost 4 bases. CDR1 is MNHEY and CDR2 is SMNVEV in the germline V gene (reference sequence). CDR3 length: 17 amino acids.

The J gene is TRBJ2-7, the V gene TRBV7-9, with D maybe TRBD1 (5 bases). Germline-derived CDR1 and CDR2 are SEHNR and FQNEAQ (reference sequence). The CDR3 has 16 amino acids. Between the trimmed V and J ends, which lost 1 base and 3 bases, there was a span of 16 bases. CDR3 DNA sequence: TGTGCCAGCAGCTTAGGAGGTGGGGCCCGATACTACGAGCAGTACTTC. Protein: CASSLGGGARYYEQYF.

This clone was seen once. V is TRBV27 and J is TRBJ1-1; tentatively, D is TRBD1 (5 bases). Trimming took 5 bases from V and 0 from J, leaving 25 bases between them. CDR3 length equals 19 residues. CDR1 and CDR2 (germline): MNHEY, SMNVEV (reference sequence). CDR3 in DNA: TGTGCCAGCAGTGTAATAGGCCCTTGGGGGGAGGGACTGAACACTGAAGCTTTCTTT. Translation: CASSVIGPWGEGLNTEAFF.

The V gene is TRBV4-1, the J gene TRBJ2-1, with D possibly being TRBD2 (6 bases). Between the trimmed V and J ends, which lost 2 bases and 4 bases, there was a span of 12 bases. This CDR3 region has 15 residues. Germline CDR1 is MGHRA and CDR2 is YSYEKL. The CDR3 sequence: CASSQSPSEYNEQFF. The CDR3 DNA follows: TGCGCCAGCAGCCAAAGTCCTAGCGAGTACAATGAGCAGTTCTTC.

This sequence joins TRBV7-9 and TRBJ2-4, with D perhaps matching TRBD1 or TRBD2 (6 bases each). CDR3 size: 17 residues. CDR1 is SEHNR, CDR2 FQNEAQ, per germline (reference sequence). V lost 3 bases to trimming and J lost 0 bases, with 15 bases between them. CDR3 amino acids: CASSLGGLGLAKNIQYF. In DNA form, the CDR3 reads TGTGCCAGCAGCTTGGGGGGCCTAGGTTTAGCCAAAAACATTCAGTACTTC.

As regards this clone: Distinct nucleotide sequences in the sample also encode this CDR3. The rearrangement uses TRBV9 and TRBJ2-2; D gene uncertain. Germline-derived CDR1 and CDR2 are SGDLS and YYNGEE. The V end lost 0 bases, the J end lost 6 bases, and 15 bases lay between the germline ends. The CDR3 length is 16 residues. CDR3 sequence (DNA): TGTGCCAGCAGCGTAGTGGAAGGGATGCCTCCCGGGGAGCTGTTTTTT. Amino acid sequence: CASSVVEGMPPGELFF.

The V call is TRBV19, the J call TRBJ1-1; possible D gene TRBD1, 6 bases. Trimming cost V 3 bases and J 7 bases, with 12 bases left between them. Germline V gene lookup returns CDR1 LNHDA and CDR2 SQIVND (reference sequence). The CDR3 has 13 residues. The CDR3, as DNA: TGTGCCAGTAGTATCTCGGGACAAAATGAAGCTTTCTTT. Its translation: CASSISGQNEAFF.

This chain connects TRBV2 to TRBJ1-5; no clear D gene. The V gene's germline CDR1 is SNHLY and CDR2 FYNNEI. The length of the CDR3 is 15 residues. The germline V and J ends were trimmed by 4 bases and 2 bases, with 12 bases remaining between them. Here the CDR3 reads CASSARRARNQPQHF. DNA of the CDR3: TGTGCCAGCAGTGCTCGGAGGGCCCGCAATCAGCCCCAGCATTTT.

The chain is built from TRBV7-9 and TRBJ2-4, with 8 bases fitting TRBD2. The germline gives CDR1 SEHNR, CDR2 FQNEAQ (reference sequence). CDR3 length: 17 amino acids. J gave up 1 base and V 5 bases, and 10 bases lay outside the gene matches. The CDR3 loop reads CASSLGTSGLAKNIQYF. The CDR3 DNA reads as TGTGCCAGCAGCCTGGGTACTAGCGGCCTTGCCAAAAACATTCAGTACTTC.

CDR3 protein: CASSSGSGAYEQYF. The CDR3, as DNA: TGTGCCAGCAGCAGCGGCTCAGGGGCCTACGAGCAGTACTTC. The chain has TRBV11-2 and TRBJ2-7, with D perhaps TRBD1 (6 bases). V was clipped by 5 bases and J by 2 bases, with 13 bases between them. CDR3 length: 14 residues. Germline CDR1 and CDR2: SGHAT and FQNNGV. The entire variable domain, with the rest obtained from reference TRBV11-2 and TRBJ2-7, is as follows: EAGVAQSPRYKIIEKRQSVAFWCNPISGHATLYWYQQILGQGPKLLIQFQNNGVVDDSQLPKDRFSAERLKGVDSTLKIQPAKLEDSAVYLCASSSGSGAYEQYFGPGTRLTVT.

The V and J genes are TRBV29-1 and TRBJ2-1; possibly TRBD2 for D (5 bases). V dropped 4 bases and J dropped 5 bases, with 12 bases sitting between them. Germline CDR1 is SQVTM and CDR2 is ANQGSEA. The CDR3 consists of 13 residues. As DNA, the CDR3 is TGCAGCGTTGGAGAGGGCCTCCACAATGAGCAGTTCTTC. Translation: CSVGEGLHNEQFF.

The chain couples TRBV10-3 to TRBJ1-1; no definite D call. This CDR3 comprises 13 residues. Between the trimmed V and J ends, which lost 5 bases and 4 bases, there was a span of 11 bases. Per germline, CDR1 ENHRY and CDR2 SYGVKD. CDR3 region: CAISMTESTEAFF. The CDR3 region has the DNA TGTGCCATCAGTATGACGGAGAGCACTGAAGCTTTCTTT.

This chain connects TRBV19 to TRBJ2-2, with 8 bases aligning to TRBD2. The germline CDR1 and CDR2 sequences are LNHDA and SQIVND (reference sequence). J was trimmed by 4 bases and V by 6 bases; bases with no gene match: 4. This CDR3 spans 14 amino acids. The CDR3 bases are TGTGCCAGTAGCAGCGGGAGTGGCACCGGGGAGCTGTTTTTT. Its protein product is CASSSGSGTGELFF. Full variable domain (rest looked up from reference TRBV19 and TRBJ2-2): DGGITQSPKYLFRKEGQNVTLSCEQNLNHDAMYWYRQDPGQGLRLIYYSQIVNDFQKGDIAEGYSVSREKKESFPLTVTSAQKNPTAFYLCASSSGSGTGELFFGEGSRLTVL.

V gene TRBV27 combines with J gene TRBJ2-3, with D tentatively TRBD2 (6 bases). In germline, CDR1 is MNHEY, CDR2 SMNVEV (reference sequence). The CDR3 spans 15 residues. With 4 bases removed from V and 1 base from J, the gap between germline ends came to 12 bases. The CDR3 sequence is CASSWTTSRTDTQYF. Here the CDR3 DNA reads TGTGCCAGCAGTTGGACGACTAGTCGCACAGATACGCAGTATTTT.

This clone was counted a few times. The rearrangement links TRBV11-3 to TRBJ2-7; D is unclear. Trimming removed 0 bases at V and 4 bases at J, with 7 bases between. The germline gives CDR1 SGHNT, CDR2 YENEEA. The CDR3 loop spans 13 amino acids. In nucleotides, the CDR3 is TGTGCCAGCAGCTTAGAGTGGGGTTACGAGCAGTACTTC. It translates to CASSLEWGYEQYF.

The J gene is TRBJ2-1, the V gene TRBV30, with a tentative D call TRBD2 (6 bases). V shed 0 bases and J shed 8 bases, with 11 bases lying between them. The germline V gene has CDR1 GTSNPN and CDR2 SVGIG (reference sequence). This CDR3 region has 13 residues. CDR3 bases: TGTGCCTGGAGTGTAACGGGAGTCTATGAGCAGTTCTTC. This encodes CAWSVTGVYEQFF.

This clone turned up a few times. The rearrangement joins TRBV10-3 to TRBJ1-1, with D possibly matching TRBD1 (6 bases). The CDR3 runs to 16 residues. Germline V gives CDR1 ENHRY, CDR2 SYGVKD. The germline V and J ends were trimmed by 3 bases and 4 bases, with 18 bases remaining between them. This CDR3 reads CAISDPGAGGGTEAFF. The CDR3 coding sequence is TGTGCCATCAGTGACCCCGGGGCCGGGGGCGGCACTGAAGCTTTCTTT.

V and J are TRBV28 and TRBJ2-5; weak D call: TRBD1 (5 bases). From germline, CDR1 is MDHEN and CDR2 SYDVKM. The ends were cut back, 6 bases at V and 5 bases at J, with 13 bases in the middle. This CDR3 comprises 13 residues. The CDR3 sequence is CASRKQGRETQYF. The CDR3 DNA follows: TGTGCCAGCAGAAAGCAGGGAAGGGAGACCCAGTACTTC. Complete variable domain (other parts from reference TRBV28 and TRBJ2-5): DVKVTQSSRYLVKRTGEKVFLECVQDMDHENMFWYRQDPGLGLRLIYFSYDVKMKEKGDIPEGYSVSREKKERFSLILESASTNQTSMYLCASRKQGRETQYFGPGTRLLVL.

CDR3 nucleotide sequence: TGCGCCAGCAGCGGAGGGTACACTGAAGCTTTCTTT. It translates to CASSGGYTEAFF. The chain links TRBV5-1 to TRBJ1-1; D not resolved. The germline gives CDR1 SGHRS, CDR2 YFSETQ. V was pared by 4 bases and J by 3 bases, with 7 bases between. This CDR3 has 12 amino acids.

V gene TRBV9 combines with J gene TRBJ2-5, with 11 bases aligning to TRBD1. V lost 5 bases to trimming and J lost 1 base; unmatched junction nucleotides: 1. Germline values: CDR1 SGDLS, CDR2 YYNGEE. The CDR3 contains 14 residues. The CDR3 region has the DNA TGTGCCAGCAGTGGACAGGGGGCCCAAGAGACCCAGTACTTC. It codes for CASSGQGAQETQYF.

This clone has just one count. The chain couples TRBV13 to TRBJ2-3; 7 bases are a match to TRBD1. Germline values: CDR1 PRHDT, CDR2 FYEKMQ (reference sequence). This CDR3 is built from 17 residues. V shed 5 bases and J 0 bases; nucleotides not matched to a gene: 11. For the CDR3, the DNA is TGTGCCAGCAGCCGCGAGCCCGGGACAGATAGCACAGATACGCAGTATTTT. The encoded protein is CASSREPGTDSTDTQYF.

This clone appeared once. The gene calls are TRBV7-6 and TRBJ2-1; weak D call: TRBD1 (5 bases). Germline CDR1 SGHVS, CDR2 FNYEAQ. The CDR3 totals 13 residues. V lost 4 bases and J 8 bases, leaving 12 bases between the germline ends. The CDR3 loop reads CASSSTEMDEQFF. CDR3 nucleotides: TGTGCCAGCAGCTCGACAGAGATGGATGAGCAGTTCTTC.

V gene TRBV7-2 combines with J gene TRBJ1-5; D is undetermined. Looked up from germline, CDR1 is SGHTA and CDR2 is FQGNSA. The germline V and J ends were trimmed by 0 bases and 3 bases, with 15 bases remaining between them. CDR3 length: 17 amino acids. The CDR3 nucleotides read TGTGCCAGCAGCTTAGCGCGTAAGAGATACCACAATCAGCCCCAGCATTTT. Protein sequence: CASSLARKRYHNQPQHF.

In this sample, this clone turned up a few times. The V gene is TRBV28, the J gene TRBJ2-7, with 7 bases aligning to TRBD1. This CDR3 region has 13 residues. Germline assignment: CDR1 MDHEN and CDR2 SYDVKM. V lost 7 bases, J lost 2 bases, and 5 bases stayed unmatched. CDR3 nucleotide sequence: TGTGCCAGCATAGGGGGCTGGGCCTACGAGCAGTACTTC. This codes for CASIGGWAYEQYF.